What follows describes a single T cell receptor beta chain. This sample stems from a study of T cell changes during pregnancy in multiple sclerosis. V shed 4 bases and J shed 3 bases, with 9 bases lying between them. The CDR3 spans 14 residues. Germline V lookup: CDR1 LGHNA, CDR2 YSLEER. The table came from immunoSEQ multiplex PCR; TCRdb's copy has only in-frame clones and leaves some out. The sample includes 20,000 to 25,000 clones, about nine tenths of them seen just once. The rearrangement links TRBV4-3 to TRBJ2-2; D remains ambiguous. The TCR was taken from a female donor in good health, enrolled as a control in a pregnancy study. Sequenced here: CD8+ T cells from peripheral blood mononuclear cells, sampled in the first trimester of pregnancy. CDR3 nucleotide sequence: TGCGCCAGCAGCCCTGACACCTACACCGGGGAGCTGTTTTTT. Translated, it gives CASSPDTYTGELFF.